The clone carrying this TCR beta chain has just a few counts. Its target is not known. This entry belongs to a study of glioma-infiltrating T cells. Overall study: Target coverage was about 4.5- to 11-fold for roughly one million blood T cells.

Findings of the study overall: Non-neoplastic patients had below-expected tissue-blood divergence, while all gliomas exceeded expectation. A blood CDR3 motif signature was depleted in highly divergent patients.

The iRepertoire nested amplicon-rescue multiplex PCR amplified TCR alpha and beta CDR3s from RNA. Input was roughly 95-400 ng of tissue mRNA or PBMC total RNA. One entry per CDR3 protein results from TCRdb running MiXCR on the multiplex PCR reads. In the table there are around 350,000 distinct CDR3 sequences, around 45% of which are singletons. CDR1 SGHNT and CDR2 YYREEE come from the germline V gene (reference sequence). This CDR3 spans 13 amino acids. V was shortened by 0 bases and J by 2 bases, with 5 bases between the two germline ends. Sequences were obtained from glioma tissue, nonneoplastic brain tissue, or PBMCs (not recorded which). The TCR was taken from a human donor with low-grade glioma or glioblastoma, undergoing nonglioma brain surgery, or in good health (not recorded which). V and J are TRBV5-4 and TRBJ1-2; no clear D. The CDR3 nucleotides are TGTGCCAGCAGCTTGGATATGAACTATGGCTACACCTTC. It is translated as CASSLDMNYGYTF.